Shown below are 2 T cell receptor beta chains from a single sample sequenced in a study of control samples from healthy donors and cancer patients. Sequenced by immunoSEQ multiplex PCR; TCRdb stores in-frame clones only, minus some. The repertoire holds 75,000 to 100,000 clones, with about 88% as singletons. Sequenced sample: blood. The source is a woman in her forties or fifties in good health.

The chain employs TRBV24-1 and TRBJ2-1; D remains unclear. There are 15 residues in the CDR3. V lost 2 bases and J 2 bases, leaving 9 bases between the germline ends. The V gene's germline CDR1 is KGHDR and CDR2 SFDVKD. CDR3 DNA: TGTGCCACCAGTGATTCGTACAGTACCTACAATGAGCAGTTCTTC. Its protein is CATSDSYSTYNEQFF.

J is TRBJ2-7 and V is TRBV7-2; D possibly corresponds to TRBD2 (6 bases). The CDR3 length is 16 residues. The V gene's germline CDR1 is SGHTA and CDR2 FQGNSA. V was shortened by 1 base and J by 6 bases, with 19 bases between the two germline ends. The CDR3 spells CASSLEATRSSREQYF. The CDR3 DNA sequence: TGTGCCAGCAGCTTAGAGGCGACTAGGTCCTCCCGCGAGCAGTACTTC.